These T cell receptor beta chains were read from a single sample in a study of blood T cell repertoires in COVID-19. Profiled with immunoSEQ multiplex PCR; TCRdb holds only in-frame clones, not every one. The sample includes fewer than 200,000 clones, approximately 84% of them seen just once. Sequenced material: PBMCs or T cells enriched from blood (not recorded which). Receptor source: a human donor with acute COVID-19. The donor label of this sample is uncertain. CDR3s include the opening cysteine and the closing phenylalanine or tryptophan. Each record gives: clone size, D gene, V gene, J gene, CDR3 protein, CDR3 DNA. The D gene is left open where the match is weak. The size entry is marked missing in some rows and otherwise reads once, few, many or a size class.

-,TRBD1,TRBV10-3,TRBJ2-7,CAISESQGQGDEQYF,TGTGCCATCAGTGAGTCACAGGGACAGGGCGACGAGCAGTACTTC
-,TRBD1,TRBV5-8,TRBJ1-2,CASSLAGQGYNYGYTF,TGTGCCAGCAGCTTGGCGGGACAGGGGTATAACTATGGCTACACCTTC
-,TRBD2,TRBV7-9,TRBJ2-1,CASSLVTSGVREQFF,TGTGCCAGCAGCTTAGTGACTAGCGGGGTCCGGGAGCAGTTCTTC
-,-,TRBV6-4,TRBJ1-5,CASSQEETNQPQHF,TGTGCCAGCAGTCAGGAGGAAACCAATCAGCCCCAGCATTTT
-,-,TRBV3-1/TRBV3-2,TRBJ1-1,CASSQHTTANTEAFF,TGTGCCAGCAGCCAGCATACCACAGCGAACACTGAAGCTTTCTTT
-,TRBD2,TRBV6-6,TRBJ2-5,CASSKSGGPPQETQYF,TGTGCCAGCAGCAAAAGCGGGGGGCCCCCCCAAGAGACCCAGTACTTC
few,-,TRBV3-1/TRBV3-2,TRBJ2-7,CASSLSSSYEQYF,TGTGCCAGCAGCCTTTCGAGCTCCTACGAGCAGTACTTC
-,-,TRBV9,TRBJ1-6,CASTQMIKGQGRSPLHF,TGTGCCAGCACCCAAATGATAAAGGGGCAGGGGAGATCACCCCTCCACTTT
-,-,TRBV5-8,TRBJ1-5,CASSLGYYSNQPQHF,TGTGCCAGCAGCTTGGGCTATTATAGCAATCAGCCCCAGCATTTT
-,TRBD2,TRBV25-1,TRBJ2-2,CATMGEGIGELFF,TGTGCCACCATGGGGGAGGGGATCGGGGAGCTGTTTTTT
-,TRBD1,TRBV7-8,TRBJ1-6,CASSSKRDRVYSPLHF,TGTGCCAGCAGCTCGAAACGGGACAGGGTTTATTCACCCCTCCACTTT
once,TRBD1,TRBV10-1,TRBJ1-1,CASSARQGSEAFF,TGCGCCAGCAGCGCCCGACAGGGTTCTGAAGCTTTCTTT
-,-,TRBV27,TRBJ2-7,CASSSHILGEQYF,TGTGCCAGCAGCTCCCACATCCTAGGCGAGCAGTACTTC
-,-,TRBV29-1,TRBJ1-2,CSACEDSTYGYTF,TGCAGCGCGTGTGAGGACAGCACCTATGGCTACACCTTC
-,-,TRBV30,TRBJ1-4,CAWSVSRLGGKLFF,TGTGCCTGGAGTGTATCACGGCTGGGGGGAAAACTGTTTTTT
-,TRBD2,TRBV2,TRBJ2-3,CASKIKRGVATQYF,TGTGCCAGCAAGATTAAGCGGGGGGTGGCTACGCAGTATTTT
-,-,TRBV6-5,TRBJ2-7,CASSYVPGLADYEQYF,TGTGCCAGCAGTTACGTACCGGGACTTGCCGACTACGAGCAGTACTTC
-,-,TRBV6-5,TRBJ1-2,CASSYQGGYTF,TGTGCCAGCAGTTACCAGGGTGGCTACACCTTC
few,-,TRBV7-3,TRBJ2-7,CASSLTRLNEQYF,TGTGCCAGCAGCTTAACGCGCTTAAACGAGCAGTACTTC
few,-,TRBV30,TRBJ2-7,CAWGRGSSLNEQYF,TGTGCCTGGGGGCGGGGAAGTTCTCTAAACGAGCAGTACTTC
-,-,TRBV6-2/TRBV6-3,TRBJ2-7,CASGRGHEQYF,TGTGCCAGCGGCCGGGGCCACGAGCAGTACTTC
-,-,TRBV19,TRBJ1-5,CASSMVGGSNQPQHF,TGTGCCAGTAGTATGGTCGGCGGTAGCAATCAGCCCCAGCATTTT
-,TRBD2,TRBV3-1/TRBV3-2,TRBJ2-5,CASSPGPLAGGLRVETQYF,TGTGCCAGCAGCCCAGGCCCCCTAGCGGGGGGGCTCAGGGTAGAGACCCAGTACTTC
-,TRBD2,TRBV4-2,TRBJ2-5,CASSHGSSGGVETQYF,TGTGCCAGCAGCCACGGCAGTAGCGGGGGGGTAGAGACCCAGTACTTC
few,-,TRBV5-1,TRBJ2-3,CASSHSQEPSTDTQYF,TGCGCCAGCAGCCACTCACAGGAACCTAGCACAGATACGCAGTATTTT
-,-,TRBV19,TRBJ2-1,CASSIQGGGNEQFF,TGTGCCAGTAGTATCCAGGGTGGGGGGAATGAGCAGTTCTTC
-,-,TRBV28,TRBJ2-5,CASSSPLPSGETQYF,TGTGCCAGCAGTTCGCCACTCCCGTCGGGAGAGACCCAGTACTTC
-,-,TRBV9,TRBJ2-5,CASSPTPGGEETQYF,TGTGCCAGCAGCCCCACCCCCGGAGGCGAAGAGACCCAGTACTTC
-,TRBD1,TRBV6-4,TRBJ1-1,CASRGRIWRDRGMMNTEAFF,TGTGCCAGCAGAGGACGAATTTGGAGGGACAGGGGAATGATGAACACTGAAGCTTTCTTT
-,TRBD1,TRBV9,TRBJ1-5,CASSAGQGEIQPQHF,TGTGCCAGCAGCGCGGGACAGGGAGAAATTCAGCCCCAGCATTTT
-,-,TRBV18,TRBJ1-1,CASSPPSRGQYTEAFF,TGTGCCAGCTCACCCCCCTCTCGCGGGCAGTACACTGAAGCTTTCTTT
-,TRBD2,TRBV5-1,TRBJ2-3,CASMEEVLAGRDTQYF,TGCGCCAGCATGGAGGAGGTCCTAGCGGGGCGGGATACGCAGTATTTT
-,TRBD1,TRBV5-6,TRBJ1-2,CASTDDRGDGYTF,TGTGCCAGCACAGACGACAGGGGTGATGGCTACACCTTC
-,-,TRBV27,TRBJ1-1,CASSGRGKEAFF,TGTGCCAGCTCAGGCAGGGGTAAAGAAGCTTTCTTT
-,TRBD1,TRBV27,TRBJ1-4,CASSSDRGLDEKLFF,TGTGCCAGCAGTTCTGACAGGGGGCTGGATGAAAAACTGTTTTTT
-,TRBD1,TRBV5-8,TRBJ2-2,CASSLTGGVYFGELFF,TGTGCCAGCAGCTTGACAGGGGGCGTTTATTTCGGGGAGCTGTTTTTT
-,-,TRBV5-6,TRBJ2-7,CASSLTGVYEQYF,TGTGCCAGCAGCTTAACGGGGGTGTACGAGCAGTACTTC
-,TRBD2,TRBV24-1,TRBJ2-2,CATSDFGLAGTGELFF,TGTGCCACCAGTGATTTCGGACTAGCGGGGACCGGGGAGCTGTTTTTT
once,-,TRBV15,TRBJ2-5,CATSGSQETQYF,TGTGCCACCAGTGGCTCCCAAGAGACCCAGTACTTC
-,TRBD1,TRBV5-1,TRBJ1-4,CASSSTGATNEKLFF,TGCGCCAGCAGCAGTACAGGGGCAACTAATGAAAAACTGTTTTTT
-,TRBD1,TRBV27,TRBJ1-5,CASSWTGHQPQHF,TGTGCCAGCAGTTGGACAGGGCATCAGCCCCAGCATTTT
-,TRBD1,TRBV5-4,TRBJ1-3,CASSPHRGANTIYF,TGTGCCAGCAGCCCTCACAGGGGGGCAAACACCATATATTTT
-,-,TRBV12-5,TRBJ1-5,CASGPQGQSYSNQPQHF,TGTGCTAGTGGGCCGCAGGGGCAAAGCTATAGCAATCAGCCCCAGCATTTT
few,-,TRBV11-2,TRBJ1-2,CASRSLLVPNYGYTF,TGTGCCAGCAGGTCCCTCCTCGTTCCTAACTATGGCTACACCTTC
-,TRBD1,TRBV5-6,TRBJ2-7,CASSPNPDRGAYEQYF,TGTGCCAGCAGCCCAAATCCCGACAGGGGGGCCTACGAGCAGTACTTC
-,-,TRBV7-2,TRBJ2-5,CASSLDRGRETQYF,TGTGCCAGCAGCTTAGACAGAGGGCGAGAGACCCAGTACTTC
-,-,TRBV4-1,TRBJ2-1,CASSQEGTGSYNEQFF,TGCGCCAGCAGCCAAGAAGGAACGGGGTCCTACAATGAGCAGTTCTTC
-,-,TRBV6-5,TRBJ1-2,CASRSHRQSGYTF,TGTGCCAGCAGGTCCCATCGACAGAGTGGCTACACCTTC
once,-,TRBV2,TRBJ2-3,CASSGLRSGATQYF,TGTGCCAGCAGTGGGTTGAGATCGGGTGCTACGCAGTATTTT
-,-,TRBV11-2,TRBJ1-2,CASSLVARVEGYTF,TGTGCCAGCAGCTTAGTTGCCCGGGTAGAGGGCTACACCTTC
-,TRBD2,TRBV10-3,TRBJ2-5,CAISGAGGETQYF,TGTGCCATCAGTGGAGCGGGGGGGGAGACCCAGTACTTC
once,-,TRBV4-3,TRBJ2-2,CASSPPGTGELFF,TGCGCCAGCAGCCCCCCCGGGACCGGGGAGCTGTTTTTT
-,-,TRBV18,TRBJ2-1,CASSPGRGFEQFF,TGTGCCAGCTCTCCAGGGAGGGGGTTTGAGCAGTTCTTC
-,TRBD1,TRBV11-2,TRBJ2-3,CASTAVRGPDTQYF,TGTGCCAGCACAGCGGTCAGGGGGCCAGATACGCAGTATTTT
-,-,TRBV6-5,TRBJ2-2,CASSRDLRELFF,TGTGCCAGCAGCCGGGATCTCCGGGAGCTGTTTTTT
-,TRBD1,TRBV27,TRBJ1-1,CASPHIRGRAFF,TGTGCCAGCCCTCACATCAGGGGGCGAGCTTTCTTT
-,-,TRBV10-3,TRBJ1-3,CAIIGDSGNTIYF,TGTGCCATCATAGGGGACTCTGGAAACACCATATATTTT
-,-,TRBV5-1,TRBJ1-1,CASSLAGKMNTEAFF,TGCGCCAGCAGCTTGGCTGGCAAAATGAACACTGAAGCTTTCTTT
-,-,TRBV12-3/TRBV12-4,TRBJ2-7,CASSLAGGEQYF,TGTGCCAGCAGTTTAGCGGGGGGCGAGCAGTACTTC